The 20 T cell receptor beta chains presented below share a single source sample, sequenced in a study of T-cell memory formation after mild COVID-19. TCRdb re-derived calls from the 5' RACE reads in MiXCR, one entry per CDR3 protein. The sample lists 350,000 or so distinct CDR3 sequences, 20% to 25% occurring once. Sequences were obtained from PBMCs or a T cell subset sorted from them (not recorded which). All receptors come from a man younger than 35 who had mild COVID-19 (a few samples of this study predate the infection). Cell type and time point are not known.

This clonotype showed up just a few times. The chain joins TRBV28 to TRBJ1-1; D not resolved. CDR1 is MDHEN and CDR2 is SYDVKM in the germline V gene. The CDR3 runs 13 residues. V lost 8 bases, J lost 3 bases, and 13 bases lay in between. This chain's CDR3 is CASGRIGDTEAFF. The CDR3 DNA reads as TGTGCCAGCGGAAGAATCGGGGACACTGAAGCTTTCTTT.

V is TRBV7-2 and J is TRBJ2-5; TRBD2 might be the D (6 bases). Trimming shortened V by 2 bases and J by 1 base, and 11 bases separated the two germline ends. This CDR3 contains 15 residues. The V gene's germline CDR1 is SGHTA and CDR2 FQGNSA. The CDR3 here is CASSLWTGSQETQYF. The DNA for the CDR3 is TGTGCCAGCAGCTTATGGACCGGGAGCCAAGAGACCCAGTACTTC.

In this sample, this clonotype turned up a few times. V is TRBV4-1 and J is TRBJ2-7; D remains unclear. This CDR3 is 15 amino acids long. The ends were cut back, 3 bases at V and 2 bases at J, with 14 bases in the middle. Germline V gives CDR1 MGHRA, CDR2 YSYEKL. CDR3: CASSHTLKRPYEQYF. The DNA for the CDR3 is TGCGCCAGCAGCCATACATTAAAGAGGCCCTACGAGCAGTACTTC.

This chain connects TRBV9 to TRBJ1-1; TRBD1 is a possible D gene (5 bases). The V and J ends lost 3 bases and 11 bases respectively, with 17 bases between them. CDR3 length equals 13 residues. Germline V CDR1 and CDR2: SGDLS, YYNGEE. The CDR3 spells CASSAQGAPPAFF. The CDR3 DNA is TGTGCCAGCAGCGCTCAGGGAGCTCCCCCGGCTTTCTTT.

The rearrangement joins TRBV6-6 to TRBJ1-2, with TRBD1 matching 7 bases. The CDR3 consists of 15 residues. Trimming took 4 bases from V and 7 from J; bases not matched to a gene: 12. From germline, CDR1 is MNHNY and CDR2 SVGAGI (reference sequence). The CDR3 loop reads CASSLRQGSVSGYTF. CDR3 DNA sequence: TGTGCCAGCAGTTTACGACAGGGAAGCGTCTCTGGCTACACCTTC.

The gene calls are TRBV5-1 and TRBJ2-1; TRBD1 might be the D (6 bases). The CDR3 sequence is 16 residues long. The V gene lost 4 bases and the J gene lost 0 bases, with 14 bases spanning the gap. CDR1 and CDR2 from the germline V gene are SGHRS and YFSETQ. CDR3 residues: CASSTQGLSSYNEQFF. The CDR3 DNA sequence: TGCGCCAGCAGCACTCAGGGGCTAAGCTCCTACAATGAGCAGTTCTTC.

This sequence joins TRBV24-1 and TRBJ2-3; D gene ambiguous. The CDR3 is made up of 13 amino acids. Germline values: CDR1 KGHDR, CDR2 SFDVKD. Trimming shortened V by 6 bases and J by 0 bases, and 6 bases separated the two germline ends. The CDR3 region is CATSLSSTDTQYF. DNA for the CDR3: TGTGCCACCAGTCTTAGCAGCACAGATACGCAGTATTTT.

V usage is TRBV12-3 or TRBV12-4 and J usage is TRBJ1-1; D remains unclear. Trimming pared 5 bases from V and 2 bases from J, leaving 12 bases between. The CDR3 length is 14 residues. In DNA form, the CDR3 reads TGTGCCAGCAGTCGGACGGAGTCTAACACTGAAGCTTTCTTT. Its translation: CASSRTESNTEAFF.

Only one count was recorded for this clonotype. CDR3 DNA sequence: TGCAGTGCTAGTTTTGGGGTTGGGTACTATGGCTACACCTTC. Translating it yields CSASFGVGYYGYTF. This sequence joins TRBV20-1 and TRBJ1-2, with D hard to call. V lost 3 bases and J lost 3, with 14 bases in between. Germline loops: CDR1 DFQATT, CDR2 SNEGSKA (reference sequence). The CDR3 spans 14 residues.

This clonotype was seen a handful of times. This chain connects TRBV6-2 or TRBV6-3 to TRBJ2-3, with TRBD1 matching 7 bases. Germline CDR1 reads MNHEY; CDR2 reads SVGEGT. The ends lost 4 bases at V and 0 bases at J; junction bases unmatched: 10. The CDR3 totals 17 residues. The CDR3 region is CASSFSRDSYSTDTQYF. The DNA of the CDR3 is TGTGCCAGCAGTTTTTCCCGGGACAGTTATAGCACAGATACGCAGTATTTT.

This sequence joins TRBV20-1 and TRBJ2-7, with 7 nucleotides matching TRBD2. The CDR3 runs 16 residues. Germline trimming cut 2 bases from V and 0 bases from J; bases unmatched to any gene: 10. The germline gives CDR1 DFQATT, CDR2 SNEGSKA (reference sequence). This CDR3 is CSARPPGRESSYEQYF. The CDR3 bases are TGCAGTGCTAGACCCCCGGGGCGGGAGAGCTCCTACGAGCAGTACTTC.

This clonotype was detected many times. The chain has TRBV29-1 and TRBJ2-1; D may be TRBD1 (5 bases). Germline-derived CDR1 and CDR2 are SQVTM and ANQGSEA. Trimming left V 4 bases short and J 3 bases short, with 10 bases between. The CDR3 spans 13 residues. CDR3 residues: CSVAQGFYNEQFF. The CDR3 DNA reads as TGCAGCGTTGCTCAGGGATTCTACAATGAGCAGTTCTTC.

A few counts support this clonotype. This sequence joins TRBV5-1 and TRBJ1-2; no clear D gene. V was pared by 0 bases and J by 3 bases, with 18 bases between. This CDR3 region has 17 residues. CDR1 and CDR2 from the germline V gene are SGHRS and YFSETQ. The CDR3 loop is CASSLGAGSQGHYGYTF. CDR3 sequence (DNA): TGCGCCAGCAGCTTGGGCGCCGGGTCCCAAGGCCACTATGGCTACACCTTC.

There are a few counts of this clonotype. The chain is built from TRBV6-2 or TRBV6-3 and TRBJ2-1; 9 nucleotides line up with TRBD2. In germline, CDR1 is MNHEY, CDR2 SVGEGT. The CDR3 is 17 residues long. Trimming at V came to 2 bases and at J to 0 bases, leaving 5 bases not matched to a gene. CDR3 sequence (DNA): TGTGCCAGCAGTTACGTCCTAGCGGGGAGCTCCTACAATGAGCAGTTCTTC. This sequence encodes CASSYVLAGSSYNEQFF.

This clonotype was seen a handful of times. The genes are TRBV12-3 or TRBV12-4 and TRBJ2-5; 11 bases are a match to TRBD2. V dropped 5 bases and J dropped 7; count of bases not matched to a gene: 9. The CDR3 totals 15 residues. Here the CDR3 DNA reads TGTGCCAGCAGTCCGTCCGGGACTAGCGGAGCGACCCAGTACTTC. Amino acids: CASSPSGTSGATQYF.

The genes are TRBV20-1 and TRBJ1-5; possible D gene TRBD1, 5 bases. Trimming left V 4 bases short and J 2 bases short, with 9 bases between. The length of the CDR3 is 13 residues. Germline V gene data show CDR1 as DFQATT and CDR2 as SNEGSKA (reference sequence). In DNA form, the CDR3 reads TGCAGTGCTAATCCGACAGGCAATCAGCCCCAGCATTTT. It specifies CSANPTGNQPQHF.

The rearrangement links TRBV5-1 to TRBJ2-5, with D possibly TRBD2 on 5 matching bases. V was trimmed by 5 bases and J by 0 bases, leaving 11 bases between them. CDR1 is SGHRS and CDR2 is YFSETQ in the germline V gene. The CDR3 runs to 14 residues. CDR3 amino acids: CASRGPGDQETQYF. The DNA for the CDR3 is TGCGCCAGCAGGGGCCCCGGGGACCAAGAGACCCAGTACTTC.

This clonotype was found many times. The chain uses TRBV20-1 and TRBJ1-1; D unclear. Germline CDR1 DFQATT, CDR2 SNEGSKA (reference sequence). V lost 6 bases and J lost 4, with 18 bases in between. The CDR3 is 14 amino acids. The CDR3 here is CSAIASGFGTEAFF. The CDR3 DNA reads TGCAGTGCAATAGCCTCGGGGTTCGGCACTGAAGCTTTCTTT.

This clonotype appeared once. V gene TRBV6-5 combines with J gene TRBJ1-2, with TRBD1 matching 12 bases. Germline trimming cut 4 bases from V and 8 bases from J; bases unmatched to any gene: 11. CDR1 is MNHEY and CDR2 is SVGAGI in the germline V gene. CDR3 size: 16 residues. The CDR3 DNA follows: TGTGCCAGCAGTTTAGCATCGGGGACAGGGGGCTTGGGCTACACCTTC. Translating it yields CASSLASGTGGLGYTF.

This clonotype appeared a few times. The chain has TRBV24-1 and TRBJ2-2, with D hard to call. This CDR3 contains 13 residues. Germline CDR1 reads KGHDR; CDR2 reads SFDVKD. Trimming left V 8 bases short and J 3 bases short, with 9 bases between. CDR3 loop: CATKGTDTGELFF. The CDR3 DNA reads TGTGCCACCAAGGGAACGGACACCGGGGAGCTGTTTTTT.